The T cell receptor beta chain under discussion was sequenced for a study of T cell clones after liver transplantation. Study-wide results and limits: Circulating graft-donor-reactive CD4 TCRbeta sequences fell significantly post-transplant in 5 of 8 subjects. Compared with third party-reactive sequences, donor-reactive ones declined more, independent of withdrawal success.

Some clones are missing from TCRdb's copy, which holds only in-frame ones; the method was immunoSEQ multiplex PCR. The data show approximately 68,000 clones, with 80% seen just once and roughly 0.54% held by the top ten. Germline-derived CDR1 and CDR2 are MDHEN and SYDVKM. The CDR3 totals 17 residues. Trimming at V came to 5 bases and at J to 7 bases, leaving 14 bases not matched to a gene. Comment on this clone: Its antigen is undetermined.

Specimen: CD4+ T cells from blood, collected before liver transplant. The V gene is TRBV28, the J gene TRBJ1-4, with 9 bases fitting TRBD1. The TCR was taken from a human donor who received a liver transplant. The CDR3 DNA reads TGTGCCAGCAGTCCCATCGGACAGGGGAAAACGGGTGAAAAACTGTTTTTT. Translating gives CASSPIGQGKTGEKLFF. Together with reference TRBV28 and TRBJ1-4, the CDR3 gives the full variable domain: DVKVTQSSRYLVKRTGEKVFLECVQDMDHENMFWYRQDPGLGLRLIYFSYDVKMKEKGDIPEGYSVSREKKERFSLILESASTNQTSMYLCASSPIGQGKTGEKLFFGSGTQLSVL.